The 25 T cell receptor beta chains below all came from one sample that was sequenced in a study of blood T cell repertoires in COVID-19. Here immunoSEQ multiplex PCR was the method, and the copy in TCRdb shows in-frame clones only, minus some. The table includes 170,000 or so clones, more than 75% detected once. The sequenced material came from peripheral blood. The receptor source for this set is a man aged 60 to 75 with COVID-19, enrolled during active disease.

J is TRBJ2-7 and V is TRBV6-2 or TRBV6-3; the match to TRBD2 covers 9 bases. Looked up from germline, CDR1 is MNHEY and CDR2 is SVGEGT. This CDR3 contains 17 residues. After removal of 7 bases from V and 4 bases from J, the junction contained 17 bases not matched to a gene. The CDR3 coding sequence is TGTGCCAGCACCCCCGGTGGTAGCGGGAGATCCGGATACGAGCAGTACTTC. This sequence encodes CASTPGGSGRSGYEQYF.

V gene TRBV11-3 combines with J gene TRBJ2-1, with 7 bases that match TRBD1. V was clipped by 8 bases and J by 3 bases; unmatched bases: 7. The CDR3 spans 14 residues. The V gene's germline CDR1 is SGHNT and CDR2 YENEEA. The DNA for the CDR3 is TGTGCCAGCGGACCGGGACAGTTCTACAATGAGCAGTTCTTC. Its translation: CASGPGQFYNEQFF.

The CDR3 DNA is TGTGCCATCAGTGACCCGCTAGCGGGAGCCTACGAGCAGTACTTC. This sequence encodes CAISDPLAGAYEQYF. The rearrangement joins TRBV10-3 to TRBJ2-7, with TRBD2 identical over 10 bases. This CDR3 region has 15 residues. Germline values: CDR1 ENHRY, CDR2 SYGVKD. Trimming took 3 bases from V and 2 from J; bases not matched to a gene: 4.

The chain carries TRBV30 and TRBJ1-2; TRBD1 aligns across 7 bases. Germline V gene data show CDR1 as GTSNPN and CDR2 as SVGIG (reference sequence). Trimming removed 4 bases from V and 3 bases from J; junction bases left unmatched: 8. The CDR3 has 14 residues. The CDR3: CAWNPQGQDYGYTF. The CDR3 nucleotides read TGTGCCTGGAATCCCCAAGGACAGGACTATGGCTACACCTTC.

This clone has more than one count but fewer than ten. The CDR3 region is CATSFTTGQRNTGELFF. CDR3 nucleotide sequence: TGTGCCACCAGCTTTACGACAGGACAGCGGAACACCGGGGAGCTGTTTTTT. The chain uses TRBV15 and TRBJ2-2; weak D call: TRBD1 (6 bases). Between the trimmed V and J ends, which lost 5 bases and 1 base, there was a span of 17 bases. CDR3 length: 17 amino acids. Germline V gene data show CDR1 as LNHNV and CDR2 as YYDKDF (reference sequence).

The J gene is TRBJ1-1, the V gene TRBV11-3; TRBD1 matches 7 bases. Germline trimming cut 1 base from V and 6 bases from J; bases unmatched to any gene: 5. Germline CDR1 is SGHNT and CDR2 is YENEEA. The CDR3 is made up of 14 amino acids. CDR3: CASSLGRGTAEAFF. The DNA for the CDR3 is TGTGCCAGCAGCTTAGGTCGGGGGACAGCTGAAGCTTTCTTT.

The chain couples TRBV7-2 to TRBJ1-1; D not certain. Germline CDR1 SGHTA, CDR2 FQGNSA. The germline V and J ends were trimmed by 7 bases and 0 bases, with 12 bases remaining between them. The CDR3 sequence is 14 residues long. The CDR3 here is CASTEFAMNTEAFF. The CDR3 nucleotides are TGTGCCAGCACCGAATTTGCTATGAACACTGAAGCTTTCTTT.

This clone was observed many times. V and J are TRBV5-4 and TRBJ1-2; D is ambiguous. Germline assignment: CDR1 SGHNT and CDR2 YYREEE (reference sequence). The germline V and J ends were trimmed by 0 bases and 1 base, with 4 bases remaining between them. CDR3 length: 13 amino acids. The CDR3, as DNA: TGTGCCAGCAGCTTGGCCTATAACTATGGCTACACCTTC. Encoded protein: CASSLAYNYGYTF.

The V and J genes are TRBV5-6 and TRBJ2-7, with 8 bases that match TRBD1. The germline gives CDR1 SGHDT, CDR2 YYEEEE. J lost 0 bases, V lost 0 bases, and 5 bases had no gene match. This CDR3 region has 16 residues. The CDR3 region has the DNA TGTGCCAGCAGCTTGGCCACAGGGGGGAGCTCCTACGAGCAGTACTTC. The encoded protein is CASSLATGGSSYEQYF.

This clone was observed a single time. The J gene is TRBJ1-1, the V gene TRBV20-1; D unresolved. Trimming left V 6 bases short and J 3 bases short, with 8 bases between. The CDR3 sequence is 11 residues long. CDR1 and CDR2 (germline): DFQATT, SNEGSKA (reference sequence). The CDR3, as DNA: TGCAGTGCGAACAGATACACTGAAGCTTTCTTT. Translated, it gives CSANRYTEAFF.

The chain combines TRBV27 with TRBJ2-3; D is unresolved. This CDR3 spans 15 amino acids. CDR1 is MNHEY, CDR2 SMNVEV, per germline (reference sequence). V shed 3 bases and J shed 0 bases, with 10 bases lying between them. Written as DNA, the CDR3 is TGTGCCAGCAGTTTGGTGCGGAGTAGCACAGATACGCAGTATTTT. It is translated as CASSLVRSSTDTQYF.

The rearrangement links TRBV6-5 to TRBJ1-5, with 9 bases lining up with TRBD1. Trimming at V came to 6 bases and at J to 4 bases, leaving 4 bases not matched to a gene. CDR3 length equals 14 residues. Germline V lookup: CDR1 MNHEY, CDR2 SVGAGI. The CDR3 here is CASRRGQGNQPQHF. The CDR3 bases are TGTGCCAGCAGGCGCGGACAGGGGAATCAGCCCCAGCATTTT.

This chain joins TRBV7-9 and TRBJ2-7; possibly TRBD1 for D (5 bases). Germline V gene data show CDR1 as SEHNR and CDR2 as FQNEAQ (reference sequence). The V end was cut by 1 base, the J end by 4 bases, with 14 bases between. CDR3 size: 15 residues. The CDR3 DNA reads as TGTGCCAGCAGCTTAGGGGCACAGGTCGGGTACGAGCAGTACTTC. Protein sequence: CASSLGAQVGYEQYF.

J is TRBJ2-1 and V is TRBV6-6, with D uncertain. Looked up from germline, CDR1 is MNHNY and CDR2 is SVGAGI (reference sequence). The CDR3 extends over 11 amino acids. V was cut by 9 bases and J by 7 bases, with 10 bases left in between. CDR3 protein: CASSEVNEQFF. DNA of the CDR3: TGTGCCAGTTCCGAGGTGAATGAGCAGTTCTTC.

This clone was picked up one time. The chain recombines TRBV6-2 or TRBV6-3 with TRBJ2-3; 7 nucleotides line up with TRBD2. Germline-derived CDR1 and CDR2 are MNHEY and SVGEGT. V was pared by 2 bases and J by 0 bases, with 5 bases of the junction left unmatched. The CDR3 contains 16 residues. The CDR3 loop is CASSYASGDSTDTQYF. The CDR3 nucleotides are TGTGCCAGCAGTTACGCAAGCGGGGATAGCACAGATACGCAGTATTTT.

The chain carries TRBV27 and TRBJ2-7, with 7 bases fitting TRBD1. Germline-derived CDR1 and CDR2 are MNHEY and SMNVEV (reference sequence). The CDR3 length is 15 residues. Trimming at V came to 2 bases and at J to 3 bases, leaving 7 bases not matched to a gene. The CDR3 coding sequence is TGTGCCAGCAGTTTAGGGCAGGGGGTGTACTACGAGCAGTACTTC. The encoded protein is CASSLGQGVYYEQYF.

The chain's CDR3 is CASSPYRALNTEAFF. The CDR3 DNA is TGTGCCAGCAGCCCATACAGGGCCCTTAACACTGAAGCTTTCTTT. The chain has TRBV14 and TRBJ1-1; a weak D match, TRBD1 (6 bases). The CDR3 extends over 15 amino acids. Germline values: CDR1 SGHDN, CDR2 FVKESK. Trimming removed 4 bases at V and 2 bases at J, with 14 bases between.

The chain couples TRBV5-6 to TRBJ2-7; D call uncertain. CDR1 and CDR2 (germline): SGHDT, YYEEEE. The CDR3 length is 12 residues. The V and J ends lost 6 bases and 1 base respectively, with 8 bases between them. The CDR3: CASNMRSYEQYF. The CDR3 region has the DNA TGTGCCAGCAACATGAGGTCCTACGAGCAGTACTTC.

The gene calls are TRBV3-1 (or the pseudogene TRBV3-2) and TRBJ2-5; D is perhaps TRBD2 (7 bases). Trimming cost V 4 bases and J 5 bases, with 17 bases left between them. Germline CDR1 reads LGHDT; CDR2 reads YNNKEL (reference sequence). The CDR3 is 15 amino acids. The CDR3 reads CASSLSAGARETQYF. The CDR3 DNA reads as TGTGCCAGCAGCCTCAGCGCGGGGGCGCGGGAGACCCAGTACTTC.

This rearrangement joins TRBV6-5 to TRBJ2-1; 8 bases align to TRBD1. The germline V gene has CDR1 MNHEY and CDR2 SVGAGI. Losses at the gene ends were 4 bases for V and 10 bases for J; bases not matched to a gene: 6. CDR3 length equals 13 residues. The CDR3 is CASSWGTGEEQFF. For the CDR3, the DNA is TGTGCCAGCAGTTGGGGGACAGGCGAAGAGCAGTTCTTC.

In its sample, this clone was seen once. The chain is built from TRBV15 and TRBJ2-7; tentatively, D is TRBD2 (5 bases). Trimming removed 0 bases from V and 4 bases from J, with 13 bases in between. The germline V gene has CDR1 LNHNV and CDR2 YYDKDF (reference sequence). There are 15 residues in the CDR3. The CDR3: CATSRDQIRGYEQYF. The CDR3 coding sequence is TGTGCCACCAGCAGAGATCAAATTCGGGGTTACGAGCAGTACTTC.

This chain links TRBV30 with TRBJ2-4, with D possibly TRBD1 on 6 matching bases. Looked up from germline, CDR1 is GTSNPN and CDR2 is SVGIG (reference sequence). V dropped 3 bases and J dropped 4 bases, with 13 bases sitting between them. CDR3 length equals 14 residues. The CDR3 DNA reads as TGTGCCTGGAGCACTGGACAGTCGAAAAACATTCAGTACTTC. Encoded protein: CAWSTGQSKNIQYF.

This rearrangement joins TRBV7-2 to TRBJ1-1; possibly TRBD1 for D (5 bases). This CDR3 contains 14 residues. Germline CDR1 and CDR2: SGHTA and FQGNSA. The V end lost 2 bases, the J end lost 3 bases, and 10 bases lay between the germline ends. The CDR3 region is CASSLLTADTEAFF. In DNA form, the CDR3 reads TGTGCCAGCAGCTTATTGACAGCTGACACTGAAGCTTTCTTT.

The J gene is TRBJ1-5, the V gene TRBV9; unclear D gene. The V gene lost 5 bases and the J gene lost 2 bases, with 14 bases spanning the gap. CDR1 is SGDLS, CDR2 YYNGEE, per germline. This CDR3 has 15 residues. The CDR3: CASSPTGLGNQPQHF. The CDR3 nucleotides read TGTGCCAGCAGTCCAACTGGTTTGGGCAATCAGCCCCAGCATTTT.

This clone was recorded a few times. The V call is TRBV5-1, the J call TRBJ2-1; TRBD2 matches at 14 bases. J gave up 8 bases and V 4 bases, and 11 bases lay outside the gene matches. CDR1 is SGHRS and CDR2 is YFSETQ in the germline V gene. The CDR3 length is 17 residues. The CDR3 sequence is CASSPAPGLAGVHEQFF. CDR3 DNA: TGCGCCAGCAGCCCCGCCCCGGGACTAGCGGGAGTCCATGAGCAGTTCTTC.